These T cell receptor beta chains were read from a single sample in a study of lymphopenia after photon versus proton radiotherapy. The protocol was immunoSEQ multiplex PCR, while the TCRdb copy is restricted to in-frame clones and leaves out a portion. The sample shows 55,000 to 85,000 clones, around 90% of them seen only once. The sequencing used peripheral blood, collected from a patient treated with photon-based radiotherapy. These TCRs come from a middle-aged woman with cholangiocarcinoma. The CDR3 runs from the conserved cysteine through the conserved F or W. A D gene is named only where the DNA matches it firmly. Clone size is stated in some rows and not others, as once, few, many or a class when expanded.

j_call: TRBJ2-7; clone_size: NA; d_call: TRBD1; cdr3_length: 13; v_call: TRBV7-9; cdr3_nt: TGTGCCAGCACCACAGGGGGCAGCTACGAGCAGTACTTC; cdr3_aa: CASTTGGSYEQYF
j_call: TRBJ1-6; clone_size: NA; d_call: NA; cdr3_length: 18; v_call: TRBV28; cdr3_nt: TGTGCCAGCAGTACTCCAGGACAGAGTATTCTTTATAATTCACCCCTCCACTTT; cdr3_aa: CASSTPGQSILYNSPLHF
j_call: TRBJ2-5; clone_size: NA; d_call: NA; cdr3_length: 14; v_call: TRBV6-1; cdr3_nt: TGTGCCAGCTGTGACAGGACATTCCAAGAGACCCAGTACTTC; cdr3_aa: CASCDRTFQETQYF
j_call: TRBJ1-5; clone_size: NA; d_call: NA; cdr3_length: 15; v_call: TRBV28; cdr3_nt: TGTGCCAGCAGTCTAAACCCCCCTGGGAATCAGCCCCAGCATTTT; cdr3_aa: CASSLNPPGNQPQHF
j_call: TRBJ2-1; clone_size: few; d_call: TRBD1; cdr3_length: 16; v_call: TRBV27; cdr3_nt: TGTGCCAGCAGACCCTGGACAGGGGGCTTCGACAATGAGCAGTTCTTC; cdr3_aa: CASRPWTGGFDNEQFF
j_call: TRBJ1-1; clone_size: NA; d_call: NA; cdr3_length: 16; v_call: TRBV28; cdr3_nt: TGTGCCAGCAGTTTCCCAAAAACAGGGAGAGGAACTGAAGCTTTCTTT; cdr3_aa: CASSFPKTGRGTEAFF
j_call: TRBJ1-2; clone_size: NA; d_call: NA; cdr3_length: 13; v_call: TRBV6-5; cdr3_nt: TGTGCCAGCAGTTTCAGGGGAAACTATGGCTACACCTTC; cdr3_aa: CASSFRGNYGYTF
j_call: TRBJ2-1; clone_size: NA; d_call: TRBD2; cdr3_length: 18; v_call: TRBV27; cdr3_nt: TGTGCCAGCAGTTTGGCCTATCTACTAGCGGGAAGGAACAATGAGCAGTTCTTC; cdr3_aa: CASSLAYLLAGRNNEQFF
j_call: TRBJ1-5; clone_size: NA; d_call: NA; cdr3_length: 16; v_call: TRBV28; cdr3_nt: TGTGCCAGCAGGGCCCTAACAGAAAATAGCAATCAGCCCCAGCATTTT; cdr3_aa: CASRALTENSNQPQHF
j_call: TRBJ2-1; clone_size: NA; d_call: NA; cdr3_length: 13; v_call: TRBV2; cdr3_nt: TGTGCCTCATCCTGGACATACAACAATGAGCAGTTCTTC; cdr3_aa: CASSWTYNNEQFF
j_call: TRBJ2-5; clone_size: NA; d_call: NA; cdr3_length: 12; v_call: TRBV5-1; cdr3_nt: TGCGCCAGCAGCTTTGATAGGGAGACCCAGTACTTC; cdr3_aa: CASSFDRETQYF
j_call: TRBJ1-2; clone_size: NA; d_call: TRBD1; cdr3_length: 16; v_call: TRBV5-8; cdr3_nt: TGTGCCAGCAGCCCCTTTCGACAGGGGGAAAACTATGGCTACACCTTC; cdr3_aa: CASSPFRQGENYGYTF
j_call: TRBJ2-7; clone_size: NA; d_call: NA; cdr3_length: 11; v_call: TRBV4-1; cdr3_nt: TGCGCCAGCAGCCGGGAAGGGGAGCAGTACTTC; cdr3_aa: CASSREGEQYF
j_call: TRBJ1-6; clone_size: NA; d_call: TRBD1; cdr3_length: 14; v_call: TRBV14; cdr3_nt: TGTGCCAGCAGCCAGGGACAGGGCAATTCACCCCTCCACTTT; cdr3_aa: CASSQGQGNSPLHF
j_call: TRBJ2-3; clone_size: NA; d_call: NA; cdr3_length: 13; v_call: TRBV11-3; cdr3_nt: TGTGCCAGCAGCTTAGACGGTGGGGATACGCAGTATTTT; cdr3_aa: CASSLDGGDTQYF
j_call: TRBJ2-7; clone_size: NA; d_call: NA; cdr3_length: 11; v_call: TRBV6-1; cdr3_nt: TGTGCCAGCACCCAGACCTACGAGCAGTACTTC; cdr3_aa: CASTQTYEQYF
j_call: TRBJ2-7; clone_size: NA; d_call: TRBD1; cdr3_length: 15; v_call: TRBV5-8; cdr3_nt: TGTGCCAGCAGCTTGGCGTCAGGGGGCCGGGACGAGCAGTACTTC; cdr3_aa: CASSLASGGRDEQYF
j_call: TRBJ1-1; clone_size: NA; d_call: TRBD1; cdr3_length: 15; v_call: TRBV5-6; cdr3_nt: TGTGCCAGCAGCCCTGACAGGGCCCCGAACACTGAAGCTTTCTTT; cdr3_aa: CASSPDRAPNTEAFF
j_call: TRBJ1-5; clone_size: NA; d_call: TRBD1; cdr3_length: 16; v_call: TRBV27; cdr3_nt: TGTGCCAGCAGTATTGGACAGGGGTATAGCAATCAGCCCCAGCATTTT; cdr3_aa: CASSIGQGYSNQPQHF
j_call: TRBJ2-5; clone_size: NA; d_call: NA; cdr3_length: 16; v_call: TRBV27; cdr3_nt: TGTGCCAGCAGTTTATCCTTAGGACAGAGCAAAGAGACCCAGTACTTC; cdr3_aa: CASSLSLGQSKETQYF
j_call: TRBJ2-5; clone_size: NA; d_call: TRBD2; cdr3_length: 14; v_call: TRBV30; cdr3_nt: TGTGCCGGTATACTAGCGGGGCGGCAAGAGACCCAGTACTTC; cdr3_aa: CAGILAGRQETQYF
j_call: TRBJ2-5; clone_size: NA; d_call: NA; cdr3_length: 12; v_call: TRBV5-1; cdr3_nt: TGCGCCAGCACGACAGGACAAGAGACCCAGTACTTC; cdr3_aa: CASTTGQETQYF
j_call: TRBJ2-7; clone_size: NA; d_call: TRBD1; cdr3_length: 15; v_call: TRBV9; cdr3_nt: TGTGCCAGCAGCGGGGGTGGGACAGCCCACTACGAGCAGTACTTC; cdr3_aa: CASSGGGTAHYEQYF
j_call: TRBJ2-6; clone_size: NA; d_call: NA; cdr3_length: 18; v_call: TRBV2; cdr3_nt: TGTGCCAGCAGTGGAAGGACCCCCCGGTTAGGTGGGGCCAACGTCCTGACTTTC; cdr3_aa: CASSGRTPRLGGANVLTF
j_call: TRBJ2-1; clone_size: NA; d_call: NA; cdr3_length: 16; v_call: TRBV28; cdr3_nt: TGTGCCAGCAGCTATACCGAACAGAGCTCCTACAATGAGCAGTTCTTC; cdr3_aa: CASSYTEQSSYNEQFF
j_call: TRBJ2-1; clone_size: NA; d_call: NA; cdr3_length: 13; v_call: TRBV11-2; cdr3_nt: TGTGCCAGCAGCTTGAGACAGGGAGGAAAGCAGTTCTTC; cdr3_aa: CASSLRQGGKQFF
j_call: TRBJ2-2; clone_size: NA; d_call: TRBD2; cdr3_length: 16; v_call: TRBV5-4; cdr3_nt: TGTGCCAGCAGCGAGGGGACTAGGAATCCCACCGGGGAGCTGTTTTTT; cdr3_aa: CASSEGTRNPTGELFF
j_call: TRBJ1-2; clone_size: NA; d_call: TRBD1; cdr3_length: 13; v_call: TRBV7-9; cdr3_nt: TGTGCCAGCAGCTTAGGACAGGGATATGGCTACACCTTC; cdr3_aa: CASSLGQGYGYTF
j_call: TRBJ1-3; clone_size: NA; d_call: NA; cdr3_length: 15; v_call: TRBV10-3; cdr3_nt: TGTGCCATCAGTGGTTCCGGTGTGTCGGGAAACACCATATATTTT; cdr3_aa: CAISGSGVSGNTIYF
j_call: TRBJ2-2; clone_size: NA; d_call: NA; cdr3_length: 13; v_call: TRBV30; cdr3_nt: TGTGCCTGGACCCAGGGAGGTTCTCGGGAGCTGTTTTTT; cdr3_aa: CAWTQGGSRELFF
j_call: TRBJ2-1; clone_size: NA; d_call: TRBD1; cdr3_length: 15; v_call: TRBV27; cdr3_nt: TGTGCCAGCAGTTTCGAGGGGGCCTCCTACAATGAGCAGTTCTTC; cdr3_aa: CASSFEGASYNEQFF
j_call: TRBJ1-1; clone_size: NA; d_call: TRBD1; cdr3_length: 15; v_call: TRBV27; cdr3_nt: TGTGCCAGCAGTCCAGGGGGTTTCATGAACACTGAAGCTTTCTTT; cdr3_aa: CASSPGGFMNTEAFF
j_call: TRBJ2-1; clone_size: NA; d_call: TRBD2; cdr3_length: 14; v_call: TRBV5-1; cdr3_nt: TGCGCCAGCAGCCAGACTAGCGGGGGTTATGAGCAGTTCTTC; cdr3_aa: CASSQTSGGYEQFF
j_call: TRBJ2-7; clone_size: few; d_call: NA; cdr3_length: 15; v_call: TRBV7-8; cdr3_nt: TGTGCCAGCAGTCCAGGGGGGCGAGCCTCCTACGAGCAGTACTTC; cdr3_aa: CASSPGGRASYEQYF
j_call: TRBJ1-1; clone_size: NA; d_call: NA; cdr3_length: 15; v_call: TRBV5-6; cdr3_nt: TGTGCCAGCAGCTTCAGGGGCTCACAGAACACTGAAGCTTTCTTT; cdr3_aa: CASSFRGSQNTEAFF
j_call: TRBJ1-3; clone_size: once; d_call: NA; cdr3_length: 19; v_call: TRBV2; cdr3_nt: TGTGCCAGCAGCAGGACAGCGCCCAGCAGATTTGGGTCTGGAAACACCATATATTTT; cdr3_aa: CASSRTAPSRFGSGNTIYF
j_call: TRBJ2-7; clone_size: NA; d_call: NA; cdr3_length: 13; v_call: TRBV30; cdr3_nt: TGTGCCTGGACGACAGGTTTCTCCTACGAGCAGTACTTC; cdr3_aa: CAWTTGFSYEQYF
j_call: TRBJ1-1; clone_size: NA; d_call: NA; cdr3_length: 16; v_call: TRBV7-6; cdr3_nt: TGTGCCAGCAGCTCCGATGGGGGGACGGTTAACACTGAAGCTTTCTTT; cdr3_aa: CASSSDGGTVNTEAFF
j_call: TRBJ1-3; clone_size: NA; d_call: NA; cdr3_length: 11; v_call: TRBV28; cdr3_nt: TGTGTGCCCCTCTCTGGAAACACCATATATTTT; cdr3_aa: CVPLSGNTIYF
j_call: TRBJ1-6; clone_size: NA; d_call: NA; cdr3_length: 14; v_call: TRBV30; cdr3_nt: TGTGCCTGGAGTGTATTGTCGGGGGGAGACTCCCTCCACTTT; cdr3_aa: CAWSVLSGGDSLHF
j_call: TRBJ2-7; clone_size: NA; d_call: NA; cdr3_length: 13; v_call: TRBV5-4; cdr3_nt: TGTGCCAGCAGGAGGCCTGATAGTAACGAGCAGTACTTC; cdr3_aa: CASRRPDSNEQYF
j_call: TRBJ2-7; clone_size: NA; d_call: NA; cdr3_length: 15; v_call: TRBV9; cdr3_nt: TGTGCCAGCAGCCCCCCCGGATCAAGCTCCTACGAGCAGTACTTC; cdr3_aa: CASSPPGSSSYEQYF
j_call: TRBJ2-2; clone_size: NA; d_call: TRBD2; cdr3_length: 16; v_call: TRBV5-1; cdr3_nt: TGCGCCAGCAGCCCCCGGACTAGCGGGAGCGGTGGGGAGCTGTTTTTT; cdr3_aa: CASSPRTSGSGGELFF
j_call: TRBJ2-7; clone_size: NA; d_call: TRBD1; cdr3_length: 13; v_call: TRBV6-5; cdr3_nt: TGTGCCAGCAGACAGGGGGGCGACTACGAGCAGTACTTC; cdr3_aa: CASRQGGDYEQYF
j_call: TRBJ2-7; clone_size: NA; d_call: NA; cdr3_length: 15; v_call: TRBV28; cdr3_nt: TGTGCCAGCAGTGCTCAAGGGACCTCTGACTACGAGCAGTACTTC; cdr3_aa: CASSAQGTSDYEQYF
j_call: TRBJ2-2; clone_size: NA; d_call: NA; cdr3_length: 13; v_call: TRBV28; cdr3_nt: TGTGCCAGCAGCTCAATCCCCACCGGGGAGCTGTTTTTT; cdr3_aa: CASSSIPTGELFF
j_call: TRBJ2-3; clone_size: NA; d_call: NA; cdr3_length: 18; v_call: TRBV7-6; cdr3_nt: TGTGCCAGCAGCCAGACCCAGCAAAGGGGGACCAGCACAGATACGCAGTATTTT; cdr3_aa: CASSQTQQRGTSTDTQYF
j_call: TRBJ1-1; clone_size: once; d_call: NA; cdr3_length: 13; v_call: TRBV30; cdr3_nt: TGTGCCTGGAGCCCCCAGCGAGGGACTGAAGCTTTCTTT; cdr3_aa: CAWSPQRGTEAFF
j_call: TRBJ2-7; clone_size: NA; d_call: NA; cdr3_length: 15; v_call: TRBV5-1; cdr3_nt: TGCGCCAGCAGCTTTGGAGGGGGGGTCTCCTACGAGCAGTACTTC; cdr3_aa: CASSFGGGVSYEQYF